This T cell receptor beta chain comes out of a study of blood T cell repertoires in COVID-19 (dated by TCRdb to 2018 to 2021). Context from the whole study: The collaborator samples originated in the United States, Italy and Spain and spanned the acute and convalescent phases of COVID-19. The material from the prospective study consisted of cDNA or gDNA derived from T cells, B-cell-depleted T cells, or PBMCs. Samples were obtained from the ongoing ImmuneRACE study (first 160 participants) and from 1,200 or so subjects provided by 6 global collaborators. The dataset comprised deeply sampled blood TCRbeta repertoires from subjects exposed to, actively infected with, or recovered from COVID-19. The repertoires were released in a freely available public database intended as a resource for research on the immune response to SARS-CoV-2. Where available, HLA class I and class II types were obtained from metadata supplied by the sample provider rather than from assay-based typing. A de-identified subject ID, COVID-19 status, age in years and sex were almost always included in the sample metadata. Study-wide findings and limitations: The amount of clinical and demographic metadata varied by source and participant and was provided uncurated.

The CDR3 sequence holds 16 residues, the cysteine and phenylalanine included. Of the read, only the CDR3 DNA is kept; its 48 bases are in frame from base 1. Trimming costs V 0 bases and J 6 bases, and their ends lie 12 bases apart. Based on the germline V gene, the CDR1 and CDR2 sequences are KGHSH and LQKENI. Whole blood was collected in K2EDTA tubes by collaborating institutions according to the institutions' own protocols. For TCRbeta analysis, collaborators shipped samples as frozen whole blood, isolated PBMCs, or DNA extracted from either of those sample types. TCRbeta CDR3 regions were amplified from genomic DNA using the immunoSEQ Assay, a bias-controlled multiplex PCR. For the original study's pipeline: The number of nucleated cells in each sample was estimated from the amplification of reference gene primers within the assay. To quantify the absolute abundance of each unique TCRbeta CDR3 rearrangement, sequence reads were collapsed and filtered. For each sample, productive Simpson clonality was calculated as the square root of Simpson's diversity index across productive rearrangements. In TCRdb, the immuneACCESS table is reduced to in-frame sequences with V and J assigned. These tables do not hold every clone; where another copy was compared, an unresolved V gene accounts for under half, and the others remain unexplained. V, J and clone size derive from that table, while D and trimming were established from the DNA sequence. The sample includes 140,000 or so clones, with around 80% observed a single time. Clones ranked in the top ten supply just under 2% of the sample.

About this clone itself: This clone's antigen is unknown. Nothing much larger sits one base from this clone, and base qualities are not available.

The chain links TRBV18 with TRBJ1-6, and possibly TRBD1, on 5 matching bases. This receptor was taken from a woman aged 55-75 years with acute or convalescent COVID-19. The sequenced sample consisted of peripheral blood. The nucleotides are TGTGCCAGCTCACCACCGAGTGGACACCCTAATTCACCCCTCCACTTT. This encodes CASSPPSGHPNSPLHF.